The 3 T cell receptor beta chains reported below all come from one sample, sequenced in a study of OX40 agonist ivuxolimab in advanced cancers. Libraries were constructed by the immunoSEQ multiplex PCR assay. As stored in TCRdb, this immuneACCESS dataset retains in-frame rearrangements with V and J assigned. A fraction of the clones does not appear; measured against another copy, unresolved V genes explain less than half of the discrepancy, and the remainder lacks a known reason. The sample has fewer than 85,000 clones on record, 90% of them singletons. The ten top clones hold around 0.35% of the sample. Sequencing used CD4+ or CD8+ T cells sorted from blood, obtained in a trial of the OX40 agonist ivuxolimab. The origin of the receptors is an adult with an advanced solid tumor such as melanoma, head and neck, liver or kidney cancer.

Concerning this clone: Mismatch with germline at one junction end may stem from a read error. The chain combines TRBV28 with TRBJ2-3, with TRBD2 identical over 10 bases. This CDR3 has 15 residues. Germline CDR1 is MDHEN and CDR2 is SYDVKM. The CDR3 is CASSILAGSTGTQYF. Written as DNA, the CDR3 is TGTGCCAGCAGTATACTAGCGGGGAGCACAGGTACGCAGTATTTT.

V and J are TRBV10-3 and TRBJ2-5, with D possibly being TRBD1 (7 bases). The germline gives CDR1 ENHRY, CDR2 SYGVKD. This CDR3 contains 15 residues. Between the trimmed V and J ends, which lost 4 bases and 5 bases, there was a span of 17 bases. This CDR3 reads CAISGTGGLRETQYF. CDR3 DNA: TGTGCCATCAGTGGGACAGGAGGGTTGAGGGAGACCCAGTACTTC.

The chain joins TRBV27 to TRBJ1-2, with 9 bases that match TRBD1. CDR1 and CDR2 from the germline V gene are MNHEY and SMNVEV (reference sequence). The CDR3 extends over 13 amino acids. J gave up 6 bases and V 7 bases, and 6 bases lay outside the gene matches. The CDR3, as DNA: TGTGCCAGCACCGGGACAGGGAGCCATGGCTACACCTTC. It encodes CASTGTGSHGYTF.